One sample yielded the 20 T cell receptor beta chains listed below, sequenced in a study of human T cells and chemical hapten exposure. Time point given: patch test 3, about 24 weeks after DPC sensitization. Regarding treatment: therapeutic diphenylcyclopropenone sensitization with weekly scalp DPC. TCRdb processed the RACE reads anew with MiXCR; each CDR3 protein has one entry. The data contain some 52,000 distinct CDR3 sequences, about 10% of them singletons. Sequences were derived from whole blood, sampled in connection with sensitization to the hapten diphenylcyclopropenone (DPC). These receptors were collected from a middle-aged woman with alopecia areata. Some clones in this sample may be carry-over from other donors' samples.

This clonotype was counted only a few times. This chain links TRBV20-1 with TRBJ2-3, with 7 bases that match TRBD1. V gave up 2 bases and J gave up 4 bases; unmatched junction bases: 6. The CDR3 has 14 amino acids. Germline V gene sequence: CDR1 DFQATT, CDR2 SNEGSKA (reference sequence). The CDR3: CSARRQGPADTQYF. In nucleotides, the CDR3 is TGCAGTGCTAGAAGACAGGGTCCGGCAGATACGCAGTATTTT.

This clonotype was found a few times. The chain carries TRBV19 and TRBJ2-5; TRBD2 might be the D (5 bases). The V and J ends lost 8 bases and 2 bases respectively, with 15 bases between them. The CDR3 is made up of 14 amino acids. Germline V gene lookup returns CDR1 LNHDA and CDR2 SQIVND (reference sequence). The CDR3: CASQGYGEQETQYF. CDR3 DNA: TGTGCCAGTCAAGGCTACGGGGAACAAGAGACCCAGTACTTC.

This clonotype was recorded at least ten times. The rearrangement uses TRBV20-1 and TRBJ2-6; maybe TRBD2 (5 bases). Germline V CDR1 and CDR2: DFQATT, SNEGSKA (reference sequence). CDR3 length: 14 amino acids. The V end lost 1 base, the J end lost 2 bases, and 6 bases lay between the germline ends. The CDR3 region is CSARGGPGANVLTF. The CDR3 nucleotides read TGCAGTGCTAGAGGAGGGCCTGGGGCCAACGTCCTGACTTTC.

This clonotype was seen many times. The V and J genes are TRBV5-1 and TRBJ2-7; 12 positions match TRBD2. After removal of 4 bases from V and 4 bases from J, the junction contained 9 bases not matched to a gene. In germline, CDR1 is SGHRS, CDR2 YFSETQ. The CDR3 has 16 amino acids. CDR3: CASSLPETSGGYEQYF. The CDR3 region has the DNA TGCGCCAGCAGCCTACCCGAGACTAGCGGGGGTTACGAGCAGTACTTC.

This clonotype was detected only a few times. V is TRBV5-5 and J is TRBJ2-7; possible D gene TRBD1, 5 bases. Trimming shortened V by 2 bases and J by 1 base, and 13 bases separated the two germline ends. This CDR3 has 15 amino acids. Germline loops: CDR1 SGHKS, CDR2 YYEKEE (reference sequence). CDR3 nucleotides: TGTGCCAGCAGCTTACGACAGTCACTATCCTACGAGCAGTACTTC. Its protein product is CASSLRQSLSYEQYF.

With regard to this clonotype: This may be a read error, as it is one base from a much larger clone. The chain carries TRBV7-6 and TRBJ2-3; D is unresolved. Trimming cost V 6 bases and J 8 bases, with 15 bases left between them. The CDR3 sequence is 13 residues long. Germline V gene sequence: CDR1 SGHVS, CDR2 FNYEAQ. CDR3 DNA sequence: TGTGCCAGCAGTTCTAGGCTGCTAGTTACGCAGTATTTT. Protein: CASSSRLLVTQYF.

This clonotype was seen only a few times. CDR3 in amino acids: CASRRGPKHQETQYF. CDR3 DNA sequence: TGTGCCAGCAGGCGGGGACCGAAACACCAAGAGACCCAGTACTTC. The V and J genes are TRBV2 and TRBJ2-5; the D gene is possibly TRBD2 (6 bases). Germline values: CDR1 SNHLY, CDR2 FYNNEI. Trimming shortened V by 6 bases and J by 0 bases, and 14 bases separated the two germline ends. This CDR3 comprises 15 residues.

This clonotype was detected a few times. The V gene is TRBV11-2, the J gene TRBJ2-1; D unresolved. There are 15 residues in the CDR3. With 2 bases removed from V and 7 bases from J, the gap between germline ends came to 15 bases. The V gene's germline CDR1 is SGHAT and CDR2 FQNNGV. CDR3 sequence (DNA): TGTGCCAGCAGCTTATTTGGTGGAGCGTTGAATGAGCAGTTCTTC. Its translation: CASSLFGGALNEQFF.

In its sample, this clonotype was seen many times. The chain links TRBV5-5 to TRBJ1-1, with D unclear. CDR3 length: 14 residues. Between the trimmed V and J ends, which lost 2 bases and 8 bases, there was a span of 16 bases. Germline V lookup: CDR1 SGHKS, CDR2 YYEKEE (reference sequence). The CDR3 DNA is TGTGCCAGCAGCTTCATCCCCGCGGCAGCCGAAGCTTTCTTT. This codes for CASSFIPAAAEAFF.

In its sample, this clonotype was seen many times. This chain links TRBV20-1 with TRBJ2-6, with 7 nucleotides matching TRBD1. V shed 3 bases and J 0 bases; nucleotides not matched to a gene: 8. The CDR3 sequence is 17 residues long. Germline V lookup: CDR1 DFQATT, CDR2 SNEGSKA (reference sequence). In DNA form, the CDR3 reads TGCAGTGCTAGTAACGACAGGGCCATCTCTGGGGCCAACGTCCTGACTTTC. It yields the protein CSASNDRAISGANVLTF.

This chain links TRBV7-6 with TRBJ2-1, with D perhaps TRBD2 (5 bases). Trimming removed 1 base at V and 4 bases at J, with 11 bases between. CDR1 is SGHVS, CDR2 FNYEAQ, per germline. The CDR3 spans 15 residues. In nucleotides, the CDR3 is TGTGCCAGCAGCTTAGAAGACCGGGGTTACAATGAGCAGTTCTTC. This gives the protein CASSLEDRGYNEQFF.

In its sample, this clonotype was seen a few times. The CDR3 DNA sequence: TGCGCCAGCAGCTTGGCCGGGGGCGACTTGCACAGGGAGCAGTACTTC. This translates into CASSLAGGDLHREQYF. The rearrangement links TRBV5-1 to TRBJ2-7; D might be TRBD1 or TRBD2, each matching 6 bases. Trimming removed 0 bases from V and 7 bases from J, with 20 bases in between. Per the germline V gene, CDR1 is SGHRS and CDR2 is YFSETQ. The CDR3 loop spans 16 amino acids.

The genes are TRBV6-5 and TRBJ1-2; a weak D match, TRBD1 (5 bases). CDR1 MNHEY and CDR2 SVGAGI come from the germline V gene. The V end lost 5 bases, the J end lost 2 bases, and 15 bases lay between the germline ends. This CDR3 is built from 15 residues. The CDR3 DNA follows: TGTGCCAGCAGTACGGGGGGGACTGGCAACTATGGCTACACCTTC. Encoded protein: CASSTGGTGNYGYTF.

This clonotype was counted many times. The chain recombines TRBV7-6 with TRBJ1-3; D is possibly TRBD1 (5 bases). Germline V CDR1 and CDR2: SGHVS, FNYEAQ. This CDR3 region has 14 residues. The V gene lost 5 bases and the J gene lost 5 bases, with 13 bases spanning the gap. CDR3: CASSAGTDRNTIYF. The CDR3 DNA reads TGTGCCAGCAGCGCCGGGACCGACCGAAACACCATATATTTT.

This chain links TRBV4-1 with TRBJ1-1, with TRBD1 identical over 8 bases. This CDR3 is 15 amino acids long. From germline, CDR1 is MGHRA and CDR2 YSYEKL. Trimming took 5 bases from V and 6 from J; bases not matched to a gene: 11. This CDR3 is CASSSLTGVAPEAFF. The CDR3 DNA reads TGCGCCAGCAGCTCCCTGACAGGGGTTGCCCCTGAAGCTTTCTTT.

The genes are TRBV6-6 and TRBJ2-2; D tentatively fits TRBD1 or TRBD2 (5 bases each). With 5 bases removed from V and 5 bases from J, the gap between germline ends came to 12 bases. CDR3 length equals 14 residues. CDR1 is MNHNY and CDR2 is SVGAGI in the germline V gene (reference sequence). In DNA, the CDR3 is TGTGCCAGCAGTGTATTGGGGGATACCGGGGAGCTGTTTTTT. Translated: CASSVLGDTGELFF.

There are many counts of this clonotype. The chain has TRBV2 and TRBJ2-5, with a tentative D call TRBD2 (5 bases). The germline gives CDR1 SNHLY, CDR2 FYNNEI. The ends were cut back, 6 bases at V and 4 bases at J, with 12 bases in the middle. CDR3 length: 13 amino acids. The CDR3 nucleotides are TGTGCCAGCAGCGTTACTAGAATAGAGACCCAGTACTTC. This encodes CASSVTRIETQYF.

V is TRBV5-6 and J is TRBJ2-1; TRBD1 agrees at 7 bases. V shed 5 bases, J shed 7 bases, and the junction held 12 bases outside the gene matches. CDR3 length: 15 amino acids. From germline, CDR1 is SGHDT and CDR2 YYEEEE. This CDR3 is CASSRTGQPFNEQFF. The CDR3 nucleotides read TGTGCCAGCAGTAGGACAGGACAGCCCTTTAATGAGCAGTTCTTC.

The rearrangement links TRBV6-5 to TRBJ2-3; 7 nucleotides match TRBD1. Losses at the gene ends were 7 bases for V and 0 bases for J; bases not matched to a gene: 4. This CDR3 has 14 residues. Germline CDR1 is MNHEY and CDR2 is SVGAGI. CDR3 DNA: TGTGCCAGCAACGAGGGGGCTAGCACAGATACGCAGTATTTT. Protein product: CASNEGASTDTQYF.

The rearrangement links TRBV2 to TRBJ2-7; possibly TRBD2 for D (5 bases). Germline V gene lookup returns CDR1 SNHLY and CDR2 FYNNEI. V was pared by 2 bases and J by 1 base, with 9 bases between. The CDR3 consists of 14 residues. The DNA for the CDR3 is TGTGCCAGCAGTGAACAGCGGTTATCCTACGAGCAGTACTTC. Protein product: CASSEQRLSYEQYF. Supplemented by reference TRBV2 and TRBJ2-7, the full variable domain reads EPEVTQTPSHQVTQMGQEVILRCVPISNHLYFYWYRQILGQKVEFLVSFYNNEISEKSEIFDDQFSVERPDGSNFTLKIRSTKLEDSAMYFCASSEQRLSYEQYFGPGTRLTVT.